Given below is one TCR beta chain in context. V gave up 7 bases and J gave up 6 bases; unmatched junction bases: 13. Germline CDR1 LNHDA, CDR2 SQIVND (reference sequence). CDR3 length: 15 residues. This record comes from a study of blood T cell repertoires in COVID-19. Data came from immunoSEQ multiplex PCR; TCRdb stores just in-frame clones and leaves some out. The data hold approximately 90,000 clones, with roughly 87% observed a single time. The specimen sequenced was peripheral blood. This receptor was taken from a woman aged 80 or older with acute or convalescent COVID-19. The chain joins TRBV19 to TRBJ1-2; 8 nucleotides agree with TRBD1. DNA of the CDR3: TGTGCCAGTAATCCCAGGGGGCGACTAGGAAATGGCTACACCTTC. Residues: CASNPRGRLGNGYTF. The full variable domain, completed using reference TRBV19 and TRBJ1-2, is DGGITQSPKYLFRKEGQNVTLSCEQNLNHDAMYWYRQDPGQGLRLIYYSQIVNDFQKGDIAEGYSVSREKKESFPLTVTSAQKNPTAFYLCASNPRGRLGNGYTFGSGTRLTVV.